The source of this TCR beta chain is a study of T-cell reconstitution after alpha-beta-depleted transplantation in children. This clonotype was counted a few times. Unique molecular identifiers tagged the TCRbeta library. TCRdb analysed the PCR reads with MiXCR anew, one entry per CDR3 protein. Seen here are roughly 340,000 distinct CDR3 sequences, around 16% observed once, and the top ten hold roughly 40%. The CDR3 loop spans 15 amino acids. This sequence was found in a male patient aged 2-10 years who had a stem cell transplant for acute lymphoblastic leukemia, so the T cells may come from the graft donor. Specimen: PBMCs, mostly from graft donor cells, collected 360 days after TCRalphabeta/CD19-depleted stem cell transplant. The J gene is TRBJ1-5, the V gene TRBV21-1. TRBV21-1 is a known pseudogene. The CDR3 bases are TGTGCCAGCAGCGGCGGAGGCCTTAGCAATCAGCCCCAGCATTTT. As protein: CASSGGGLSNQPQHF.